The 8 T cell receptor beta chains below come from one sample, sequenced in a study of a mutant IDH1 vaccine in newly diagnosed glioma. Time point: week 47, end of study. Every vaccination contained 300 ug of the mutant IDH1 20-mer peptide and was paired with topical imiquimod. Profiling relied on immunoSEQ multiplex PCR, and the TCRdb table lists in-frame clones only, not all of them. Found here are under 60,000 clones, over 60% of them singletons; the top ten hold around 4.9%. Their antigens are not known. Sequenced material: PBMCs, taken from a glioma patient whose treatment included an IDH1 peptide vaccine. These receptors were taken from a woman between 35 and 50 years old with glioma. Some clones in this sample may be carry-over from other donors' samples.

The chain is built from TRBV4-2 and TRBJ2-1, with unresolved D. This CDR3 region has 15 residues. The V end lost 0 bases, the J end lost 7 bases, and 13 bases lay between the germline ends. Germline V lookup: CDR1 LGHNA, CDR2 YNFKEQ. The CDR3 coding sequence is TGTGCCAGCAGCCAAGAGCCCCGGATAGGTAATGAGCAGTTCTTC. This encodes CASSQEPRIGNEQFF.

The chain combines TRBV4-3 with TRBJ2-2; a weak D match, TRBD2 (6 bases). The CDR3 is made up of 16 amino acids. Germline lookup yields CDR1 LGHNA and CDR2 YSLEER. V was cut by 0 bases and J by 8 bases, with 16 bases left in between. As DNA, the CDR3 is TGCGCCAGCAGCCAAGATTCAGCCGGGGGAGTAGGGGAGCTGTTTTTT. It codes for CASSQDSAGGVGELFF.

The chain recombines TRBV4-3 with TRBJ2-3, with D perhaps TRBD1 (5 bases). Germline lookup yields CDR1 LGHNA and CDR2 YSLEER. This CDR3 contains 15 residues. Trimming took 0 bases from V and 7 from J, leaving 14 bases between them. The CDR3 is CASSQEGDRTNTQYF. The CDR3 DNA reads TGCGCCAGCAGCCAAGAGGGCGACAGAACTAATACGCAGTATTTT.

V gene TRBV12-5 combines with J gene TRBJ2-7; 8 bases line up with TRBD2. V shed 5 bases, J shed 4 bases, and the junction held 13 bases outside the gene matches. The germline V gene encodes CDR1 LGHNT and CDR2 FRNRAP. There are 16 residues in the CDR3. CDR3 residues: CASGPLLGGEKYEQYF. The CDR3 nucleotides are TGTGCTAGTGGTCCCTTGCTCGGGGGGGAGAAATACGAGCAGTACTTC.

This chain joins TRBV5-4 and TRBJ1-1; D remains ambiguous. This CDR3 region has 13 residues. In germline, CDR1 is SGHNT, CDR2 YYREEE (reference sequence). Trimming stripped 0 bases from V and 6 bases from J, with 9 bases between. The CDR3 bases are TGTGCCAGCAGCTTGGCGGCAGCCGCTGAAGCTTTCTTT. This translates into CASSLAAAAEAFF.

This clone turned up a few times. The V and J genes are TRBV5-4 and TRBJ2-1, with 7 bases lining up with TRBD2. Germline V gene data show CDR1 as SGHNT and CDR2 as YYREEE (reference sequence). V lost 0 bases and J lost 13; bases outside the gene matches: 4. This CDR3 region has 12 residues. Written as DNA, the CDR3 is TGTGCCAGCAGCTTGGCGGGCGGGGGTCAGTTCTTC. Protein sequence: CASSLAGGGQFF. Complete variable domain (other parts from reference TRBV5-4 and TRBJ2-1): ETGVTQSPTHLIKTRGQQVTLRCSSQSGHNTVSWYQQALGQGPQFIFQYYREEENGRGNFPPRFSGLQFPNYSSELNVNALELDDSALYLCASSLAGGGQFFGPGTRLTVL.

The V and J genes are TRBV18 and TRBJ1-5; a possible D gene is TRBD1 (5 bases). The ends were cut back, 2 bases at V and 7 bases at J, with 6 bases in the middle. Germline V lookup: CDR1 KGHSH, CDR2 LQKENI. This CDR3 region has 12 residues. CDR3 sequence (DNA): TGTGCCAGCTCACCAGGGGGGCAGCCCCAGCATTTT. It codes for CASSPGGQPQHF. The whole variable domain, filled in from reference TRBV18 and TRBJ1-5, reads NAGVMQNPRHLVRRRGQEARLRCSPMKGHSHVYWYRQLPEEGLKFMVYLQKENIIDESGMPKERFSAEFPKEGPSILRIQQVVRGDSAAYFCASSPGGQPQHFGDGTRLSIL.

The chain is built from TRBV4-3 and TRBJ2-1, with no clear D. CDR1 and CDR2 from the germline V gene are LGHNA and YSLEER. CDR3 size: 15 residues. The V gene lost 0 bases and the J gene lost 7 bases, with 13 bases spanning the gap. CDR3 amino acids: CASSQDGAGENEQFF. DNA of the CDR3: TGCGCCAGCAGCCAAGATGGCGCAGGTGAGAATGAGCAGTTCTTC.